Below, 18 T cell receptor beta chains from the same sample are listed, as sequenced in a study of T cells after somatic rescue of genetic block. Data came from immunoSEQ multiplex PCR; TCRdb stores just in-frame clones and leaves some out. This table has around 67,000 clones, about 91% appearing once. The sample consisted of peripheral blood mononuclear cells (PBMCs). The receptors shown here come from a man aged 40-49 years.

V and J are TRBV4-1 and TRBJ2-2; 10 bases align to TRBD2. This CDR3 comprises 19 residues. The trim removed 4 bases at V and 4 bases at J, leaving 15 bases unmatched. Germline V lookup: CDR1 MGHRA, CDR2 YSYEKL. CDR3 in amino acids: CASSLYQTGTSEATGELFF. The CDR3 bases are TGCGCCAGCAGCCTATATCAAACCGGGACTAGCGAGGCCACCGGGGAGCTGTTTTTT.

The V and J genes are TRBV5-1 and TRBJ2-5, with 9 bases fitting TRBD2. V trimming: 0 bases; J trimming: 5 bases; junction bases outside the gene matches: 5. Germline values: CDR1 SGHRS, CDR2 YFSETQ. CDR3 length: 15 amino acids. CDR3 bases: TGCGCCAGCAGCTTGGTTGTTAGCGGGAGTGAGACCCAGTACTTC. Protein sequence: CASSLVVSGSETQYF.

The chain employs TRBV10-1 and TRBJ2-7, with 7 bases that match TRBD1. CDR1 is WNHNN and CDR2 is SYGVQD in the germline V gene (reference sequence). With V trimmed by 8 bases and J by 3 bases, 7 bases remained unmatched. The CDR3 extends over 13 amino acids. CDR3: CASSRDSLYEQYF. For the CDR3, the DNA is TGCGCCAGCTCACGGGACAGTCTCTACGAGCAGTACTTC.

The J gene is TRBJ2-3, the V gene TRBV5-4; perhaps TRBD2 as D (6 bases). The CDR3 covers 14 residues. V lost 5 bases, J lost 2 bases, and 12 bases lay in between. Germline assignment: CDR1 SGHNT and CDR2 YYREEE (reference sequence). CDR3 region: CASRSGTVTDTQYF. The CDR3 bases are TGTGCCAGCAGGTCCGGGACTGTCACAGATACGCAGTATTTT.

The chain combines TRBV6-6 with TRBJ2-7; either TRBD1 or TRBD2 may fit D (5 bases each). V was trimmed by 4 bases and J by 2 bases, leaving 12 bases between them. There are 14 residues in the CDR3. CDR1 and CDR2 (germline): MNHNY, SVGAGI (reference sequence). The CDR3 DNA sequence: TGTGCCAGCAGTTTCACGGGGCGAACCTACGAGCAGTACTTC. This gives the protein CASSFTGRTYEQYF.

V and J are TRBV2 and TRBJ1-1, with no clear D. The CDR3 spans 14 residues. CDR1 and CDR2 from the germline V gene are SNHLY and FYNNEI. V lost 8 bases and J lost 4, with 17 bases in between. CDR3 region: CASLGLLVGTEAFF. CDR3 bases: TGTGCCAGCCTCGGGCTCCTTGTGGGCACTGAAGCTTTCTTT.

The table lists this clone with a few counts. The chain is built from TRBV4-1 and TRBJ1-2, with a weak D call TRBD1 (6 bases). Trimming pared 0 bases from V and 5 bases from J, leaving 16 bases between. The CDR3 is 16 amino acids. Germline CDR1 reads MGHRA; CDR2 reads YSYEKL. CDR3 bases: TGCGCCAGCAGCCAAGATATGAGGACAGCGCCTTATGGCTACACCTTC. This codes for CASSQDMRTAPYGYTF.

The chain has TRBV18 and TRBJ1-6; D unresolved. The CDR3 totals 15 residues. V dropped 6 bases and J dropped 7 bases, with 16 bases sitting between them. Per the germline V gene, CDR1 is KGHSH and CDR2 is LQKENI. The CDR3 DNA sequence: TGTGCCAGCTCCCCTGTCCACGAAGCGAATTCACCCCTCCACTTT. The encoded protein is CASSPVHEANSPLHF.

This chain links TRBV4-2 with TRBJ1-4; TRBD1 agrees at 9 bases. Losses at the gene ends were 6 bases for V and 7 bases for J; bases not matched to a gene: 9. The CDR3 length is 15 residues. Germline-derived CDR1 and CDR2 are LGHNA and YNFKEQ. DNA of the CDR3: TGTGCCAGCAGTCGATTGGACAGGGGCGTTGAAAAACTGTTTTTT. Its protein is CASSRLDRGVEKLFF.

The genes are TRBV13 and TRBJ1-2; 9 bases agree with TRBD1. The V and J ends lost 4 bases and 6 bases, in that order; junction bases with no gene match: 9. The CDR3 runs 15 residues. The germline gives CDR1 PRHDT, CDR2 FYEKMQ (reference sequence). The CDR3 region has the DNA TGTGCCAGCAGCTACCGGGGACAGGGATTCCATGGCTACACCTTC. Protein sequence: CASSYRGQGFHGYTF.

This chain joins TRBV7-8 and TRBJ2-2, with a tentative D call TRBD1 (6 bases). Between the trimmed V and J ends, which lost 5 bases and 1 base, there was a span of 14 bases. Germline values: CDR1 SGHVS, CDR2 FQNEAQ. This CDR3 has 16 amino acids. This CDR3 reads CASSLLMDRNTGELFF. DNA of the CDR3: TGTGCCAGCAGCCTGCTTATGGACAGGAACACCGGGGAGCTGTTTTTT.

The chain couples TRBV19 to TRBJ1-5; 11 nucleotides line up with TRBD1. Germline CDR1 LNHDA, CDR2 SQIVND (reference sequence). The CDR3 runs 15 residues. V dropped 7 bases and J dropped 5; count of bases not matched to a gene: 7. The CDR3 here is CASTRDRGGYQPQHF. CDR3 DNA: TGTGCCAGTACCCGGGACAGGGGGGGGTATCAGCCCCAGCATTTT.

The chain links TRBV28 to TRBJ2-2; D uncertain. The germline V gene has CDR1 MDHEN and CDR2 SYDVKM. The CDR3 has 15 amino acids. V gave up 8 bases and J gave up 2 bases, with 15 bases separating them. CDR3 sequence reads: CASQWAAVNTGELFF. CDR3 coding DNA: TGTGCCAGCCAGTGGGCAGCCGTTAACACCGGGGAGCTGTTTTTT. Looking up the rest from reference TRBV28 and TRBJ2-2 gives the full variable domain: DVKVTQSSRYLVKRTGEKVFLECVQDMDHENMFWYRQDPGLGLRLIYFSYDVKMKEKGDIPEGYSVSREKKERFSLILESASTNQTSMYLCASQWAAVNTGELFFGEGSRLTVL.

The gene calls are TRBV28 and TRBJ2-1, with D possibly matching TRBD2 (6 bases). CDR3 length: 13 residues. Germline lookup yields CDR1 MDHEN and CDR2 SYDVKM. Deletions cut 2 bases from V and 4 bases from J, with 6 bases between. CDR3: CASSLAGYNEQFF. CDR3 nucleotide sequence: TGTGCCAGCAGTTTAGCGGGATACAATGAGCAGTTCTTC.

The rearrangement links TRBV27 to TRBJ2-5, with TRBD2 matching 14 bases. V lost 1 base, J lost 2 bases, and 9 bases stayed unmatched. Per the germline V gene, CDR1 is MNHEY and CDR2 is SMNVEV (reference sequence). The CDR3 spans 19 residues. CDR3 nucleotides: TGTGCCAGCAGTTTATATGGGACTAGCGGGAGAGTAAGGCAAGAGACCCAGTACTTC. It is translated as CASSLYGTSGRVRQETQYF.

The V call is TRBV10-3, the J call TRBJ1-2; a weak D match, TRBD1 (5 bases). The CDR3 covers 16 residues. Looked up from germline, CDR1 is ENHRY and CDR2 is SYGVKD. With 2 bases removed from V and 0 bases from J, the gap between germline ends came to 13 bases. CDR3 nucleotide sequence: TGTGCCATCAGTGAGGTATACAGGAGACCTAACTATGGCTACACCTTC. This encodes CAISEVYRRPNYGYTF.

The V and J genes are TRBV30 and TRBJ2-7; D is unresolved. CDR1 GTSNPN and CDR2 SVGIG come from the germline V gene (reference sequence). V lost 3 bases, J lost 2 bases, and 5 bases lay in between. The CDR3 spans 11 residues. Written as DNA, the CDR3 is TGTGCCTGGAGGTCCCCCTACGAGCAGTACTTC. This translates into CAWRSPYEQYF. Full variable domain (outside the CDR3, taken from reference TRBV30 and TRBJ2-7): SQTIHQWPATLVQPVGSPLSLECTVEGTSNPNLYWYRQAAGRGLQLLFYSVGIGQISSEVPQNLSASRPQDRQFILSSKKLLLSDSGFYLCAWRSPYEQYFGPGTRLTVT.

The chain links TRBV18 to TRBJ2-7, with TRBD2 as a possible D gene (5 bases). Trimming shortened V by 0 bases and J by 3 bases, and 6 bases separated the two germline ends. Looked up from germline, CDR1 is KGHSH and CDR2 is LQKENI. This CDR3 spans 13 amino acids. CDR3 region: CASSPPGNYEQYF. CDR3 sequence (DNA): TGTGCCAGCTCACCACCCGGGAACTACGAGCAGTACTTC.